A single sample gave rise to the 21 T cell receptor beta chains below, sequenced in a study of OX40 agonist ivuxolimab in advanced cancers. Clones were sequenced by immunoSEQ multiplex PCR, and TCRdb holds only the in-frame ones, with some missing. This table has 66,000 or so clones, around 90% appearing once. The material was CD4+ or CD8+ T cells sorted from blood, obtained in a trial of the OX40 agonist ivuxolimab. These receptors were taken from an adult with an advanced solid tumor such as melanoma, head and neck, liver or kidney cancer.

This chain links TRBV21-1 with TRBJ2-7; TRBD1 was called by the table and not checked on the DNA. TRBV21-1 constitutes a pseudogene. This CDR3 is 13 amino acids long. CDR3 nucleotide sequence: TGTGCCAGCAGGCAGGGTCATGCAGCGCATCAGTACTTC. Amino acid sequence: CASRQGHAAHQYF.

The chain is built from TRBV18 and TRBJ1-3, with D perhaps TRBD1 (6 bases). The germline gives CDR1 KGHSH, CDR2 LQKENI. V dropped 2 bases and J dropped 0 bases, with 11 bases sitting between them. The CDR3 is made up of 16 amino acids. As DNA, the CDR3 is TGTGCCAGCTCACCAGACAGGAGGAGCTCTGGAAACACCATATATTTT. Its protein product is CASSPDRRSSGNTIYF.

CDR3 DNA: TGTGCCAGCAGCCAGCACATGAACACTGAAGCTTTCTTT. Translated: CASSQHMNTEAFF. This chain links TRBV7-9 with TRBJ1-1; D remains unclear. V lost 5 bases and J lost 0, with 7 bases in between. CDR3 length: 13 amino acids. Germline V gene data show CDR1 as SEHNR and CDR2 as FQNEAQ (reference sequence).

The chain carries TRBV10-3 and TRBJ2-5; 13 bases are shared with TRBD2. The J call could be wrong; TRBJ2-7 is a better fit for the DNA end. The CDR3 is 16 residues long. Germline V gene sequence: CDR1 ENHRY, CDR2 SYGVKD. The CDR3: CAISRTSGSNTYEQYF. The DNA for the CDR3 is TGTGCCATCAGTCGGACTAGCGGGAGTAATACTTACGAGCAGTACTTC.

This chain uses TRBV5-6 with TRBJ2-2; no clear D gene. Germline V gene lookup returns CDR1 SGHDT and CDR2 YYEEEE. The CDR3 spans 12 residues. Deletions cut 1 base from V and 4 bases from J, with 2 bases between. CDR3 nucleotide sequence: TGTGCCAGCAGCTTGCCCACCGGGGAGCTGTTTTTT. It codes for CASSLPTGELFF.

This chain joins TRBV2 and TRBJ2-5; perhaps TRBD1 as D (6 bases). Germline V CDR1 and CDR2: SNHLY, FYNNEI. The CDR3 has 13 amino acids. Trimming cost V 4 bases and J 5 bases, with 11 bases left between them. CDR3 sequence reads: CASSATGKETQYF. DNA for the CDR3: TGTGCCAGCAGTGCAACAGGGAAGGAGACCCAGTACTTC.

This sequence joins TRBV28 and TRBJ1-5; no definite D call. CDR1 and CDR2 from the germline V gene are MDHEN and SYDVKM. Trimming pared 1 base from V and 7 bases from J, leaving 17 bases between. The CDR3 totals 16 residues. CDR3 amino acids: CASSLSRFGVFQPQHF. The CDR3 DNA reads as TGTGCCAGCAGTTTATCAAGATTCGGGGTATTCCAGCCCCAGCATTTT. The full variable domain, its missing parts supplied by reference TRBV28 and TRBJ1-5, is DVKVTQSSRYLVKRTGEKVFLECVQDMDHENMFWYRQDPGLGLRLIYFSYDVKMKEKGDIPEGYSVSREKKERFSLILESASTNQTSMYLCASSLSRFGVFQPQHFGDGTRLSIL.

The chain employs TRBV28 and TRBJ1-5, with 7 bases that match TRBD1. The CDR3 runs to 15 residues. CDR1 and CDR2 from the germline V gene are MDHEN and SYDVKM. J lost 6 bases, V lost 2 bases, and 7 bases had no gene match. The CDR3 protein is CASSLSTGAGQPQHF. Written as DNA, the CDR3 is TGTGCCAGCAGTTTAAGCACAGGGGCGGGTCAGCCCCAGCATTTT.

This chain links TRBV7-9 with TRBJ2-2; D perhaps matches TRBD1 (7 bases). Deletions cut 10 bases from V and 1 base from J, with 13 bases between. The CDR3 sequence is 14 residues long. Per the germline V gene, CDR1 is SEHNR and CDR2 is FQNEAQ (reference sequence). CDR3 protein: CANGGQKNTGELFF. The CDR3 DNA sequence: TGTGCCAACGGGGGACAGAAGAACACCGGGGAGCTGTTTTTT.

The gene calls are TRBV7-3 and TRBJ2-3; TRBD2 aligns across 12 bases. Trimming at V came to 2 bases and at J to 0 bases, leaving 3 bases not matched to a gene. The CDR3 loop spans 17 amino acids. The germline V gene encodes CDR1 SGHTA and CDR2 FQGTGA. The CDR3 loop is CASSLAGLAGSTDTQYF. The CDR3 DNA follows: TGTGCCAGCAGCTTAGCCGGACTAGCGGGGAGCACAGATACGCAGTATTTT.

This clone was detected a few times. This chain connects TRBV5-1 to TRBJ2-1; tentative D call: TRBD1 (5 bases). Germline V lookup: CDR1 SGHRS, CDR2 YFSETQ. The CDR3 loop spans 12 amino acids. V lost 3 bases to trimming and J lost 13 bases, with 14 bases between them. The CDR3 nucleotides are TGCGCCAGCAGCTCAACAGGAGATTACCAGTTCTTC. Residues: CASSSTGDYQFF.

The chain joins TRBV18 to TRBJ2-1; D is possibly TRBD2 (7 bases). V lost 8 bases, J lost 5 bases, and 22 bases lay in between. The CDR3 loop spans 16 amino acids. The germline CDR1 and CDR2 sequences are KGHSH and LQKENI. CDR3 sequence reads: CASTRPSNGGHNEQFF. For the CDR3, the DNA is TGTGCCAGCACAAGACCAAGCAACGGGGGGCACAATGAGCAGTTCTTC.

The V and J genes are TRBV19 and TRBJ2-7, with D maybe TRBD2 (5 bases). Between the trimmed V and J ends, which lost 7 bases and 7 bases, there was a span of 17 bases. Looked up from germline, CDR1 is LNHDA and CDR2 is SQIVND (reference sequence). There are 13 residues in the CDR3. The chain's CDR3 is CASKADLGREQYF. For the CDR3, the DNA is TGTGCCAGTAAAGCGGACCTAGGCAGGGAGCAGTACTTC.

DNA of the CDR3: TGTGCCATCAGTGAGTCAACTAGCTTGGATACGCAGTATTTT. This codes for CAISESTSLDTQYF. The chain uses TRBV10-3 and TRBJ2-3, with D possibly TRBD2 on 6 matching bases. Trimming pared 0 bases from V and 6 bases from J, leaving 10 bases between. The CDR3 is made up of 14 amino acids. Per the germline V gene, CDR1 is ENHRY and CDR2 is SYGVKD.

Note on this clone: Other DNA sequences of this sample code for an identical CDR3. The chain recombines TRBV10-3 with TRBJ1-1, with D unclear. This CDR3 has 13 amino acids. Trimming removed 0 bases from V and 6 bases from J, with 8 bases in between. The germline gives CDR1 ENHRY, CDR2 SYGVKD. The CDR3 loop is CAISESNGSEAFF. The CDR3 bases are TGTGCCATCAGTGAGTCGAACGGGTCTGAAGCTTTCTTT.

The CDR3 sequence is CASSLPNDNEQFF. Written as DNA, the CDR3 is TGTGCCAGCAGCTTACCTAACGACAATGAGCAGTTCTTC. This sequence joins TRBV7-6 and TRBJ2-1; no definite D call. Trimming cost V 2 bases and J 5 bases, with 7 bases left between them. The CDR3 runs to 13 residues. Germline lookup yields CDR1 SGHVS and CDR2 FNYEAQ.

The CDR3 nucleotides read TGTGCCAGCAGCCAAGATCCCACAGTAAACTATGGCTACACCTTC. Protein sequence: CASSQDPTVNYGYTF. The chain combines TRBV4-2 with TRBJ1-2, with D unresolved. The V and J ends lost 0 bases and 2 bases respectively, with 10 bases between them. This CDR3 contains 15 residues. Germline CDR1 is LGHNA and CDR2 is YNFKEQ.

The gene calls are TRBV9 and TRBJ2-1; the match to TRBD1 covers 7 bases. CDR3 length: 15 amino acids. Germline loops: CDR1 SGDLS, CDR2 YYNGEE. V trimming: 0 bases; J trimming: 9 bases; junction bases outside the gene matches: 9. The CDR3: CASSVGTGVAGEQFF. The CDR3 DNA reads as TGTGCCAGCAGCGTAGGGACAGGCGTAGCAGGTGAGCAGTTCTTC.

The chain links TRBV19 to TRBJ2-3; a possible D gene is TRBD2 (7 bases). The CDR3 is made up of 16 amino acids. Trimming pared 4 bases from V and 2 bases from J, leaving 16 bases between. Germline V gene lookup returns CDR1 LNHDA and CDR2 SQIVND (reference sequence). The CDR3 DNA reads TGTGCCAGTAGTAGCACAGGGAGGGTTCACACAGATACGCAGTATTTT. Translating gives CASSSTGRVHTDTQYF.

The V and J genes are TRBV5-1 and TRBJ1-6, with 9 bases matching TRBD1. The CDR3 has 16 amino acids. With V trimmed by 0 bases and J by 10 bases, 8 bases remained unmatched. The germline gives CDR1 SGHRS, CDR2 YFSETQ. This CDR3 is CASSLGQGGSGSPLHF. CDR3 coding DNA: TGCGCCAGCAGCTTGGGACAGGGGGGTTCGGGATCACCCCTCCACTTT.

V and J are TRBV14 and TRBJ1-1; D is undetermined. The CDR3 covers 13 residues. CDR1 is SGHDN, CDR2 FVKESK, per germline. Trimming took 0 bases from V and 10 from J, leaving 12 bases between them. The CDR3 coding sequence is TGTGCCAGCAGCCAAGATTTAGGTGTTAGAGCTTTCTTT. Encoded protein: CASSQDLGVRAFF.